This TCR beta chain came from a study of blood T cell repertoires in COVID-19. Study-wide context: Sites in the United States, Italy and Spain provided acute and convalescent COVID-19 samples. The cDNA or gDNA used as material had been derived from T cells, B-cell-depleted T cells, or PBMCs.

Per the study methods: Amplification with reference gene primers provided the estimates of nucleated cell counts. Data came from immunoSEQ multiplex PCR; TCRdb stores just in-frame clones and leaves some out. That table gives V, J and clone size, and the DNA gave D and trimming. The table includes roughly 80,000 clones, roughly 91% detected once. The V gene lost 2 bases and the J gene lost 2 bases, with 16 bases spanning the gap. Germline values: CDR1 MNHEY, CDR2 SVGEGT. The CDR3 is 16 residues long. This chain uses TRBV6-2 or TRBV6-3 with TRBJ2-7; no clear D gene. Input material: peripheral blood. This clonotype was sampled from a woman between 50 and 59 years old in a cohort sampled during active COVID-19. In DNA, the CDR3 is TGTGCCAGCAGTTACGCGGAGCGCGTCGGTCCCTACGAGCAGTACTTC. This translates into CASSYAERVGPYEQYF.